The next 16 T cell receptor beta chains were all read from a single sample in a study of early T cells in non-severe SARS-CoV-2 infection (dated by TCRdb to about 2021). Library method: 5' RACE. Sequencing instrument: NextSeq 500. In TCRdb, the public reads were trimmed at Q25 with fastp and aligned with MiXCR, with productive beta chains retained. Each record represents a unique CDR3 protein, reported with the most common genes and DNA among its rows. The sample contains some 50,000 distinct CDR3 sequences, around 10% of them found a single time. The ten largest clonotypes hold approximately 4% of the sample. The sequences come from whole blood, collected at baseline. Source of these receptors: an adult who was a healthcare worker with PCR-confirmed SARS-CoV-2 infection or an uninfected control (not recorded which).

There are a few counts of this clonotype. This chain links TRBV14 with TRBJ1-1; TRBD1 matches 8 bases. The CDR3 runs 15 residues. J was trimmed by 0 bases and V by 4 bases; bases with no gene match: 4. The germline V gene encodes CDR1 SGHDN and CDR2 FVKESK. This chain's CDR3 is CASSRDRSMNTEAFF. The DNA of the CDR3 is TGTGCCAGCAGCCGGGACAGGAGTATGAACACTGAAGCTTTCTTT. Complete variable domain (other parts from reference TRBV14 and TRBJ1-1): EAGVTQFPSHSVIEKGQTVTLRCDPISGHDNLYWYRRVMGKEIKFLLHFVKESKQDESGMPNNRFLAERTGGTYSTLKVQPAELEDSGVYFCASSRDRSMNTEAFFGQGTRLTVV.

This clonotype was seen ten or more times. The CDR3 bases are TGTGCCAGCAGCCCACAGGGACTAACCTATGAGCAGTTCTTC. Residues: CASSPQGLTYEQFF. The rearrangement links TRBV9 to TRBJ2-1, with D tentatively TRBD2 (7 bases). The CDR3 sequence is 14 residues long. The V gene lost 4 bases and the J gene lost 8 bases, with 16 bases spanning the gap. Looked up from germline, CDR1 is SGDLS and CDR2 is YYNGEE.

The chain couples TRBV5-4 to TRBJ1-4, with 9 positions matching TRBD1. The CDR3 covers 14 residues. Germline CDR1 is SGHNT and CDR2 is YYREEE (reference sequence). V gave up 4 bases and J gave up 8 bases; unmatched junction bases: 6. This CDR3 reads CASSTTGGDEKLFF. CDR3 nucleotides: TGTGCCAGCAGCACCACAGGGGGCGACGAAAAACTGTTTTTT.

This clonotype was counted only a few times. CDR3 DNA: TGCGCCAGCAGCCTGCGACAGGGAGAGACTGAAGCTTTCTTT. Protein: CASSLRQGETEAFF. This chain uses TRBV5-1 with TRBJ1-1, with 7 bases matching TRBD1. Germline values: CDR1 SGHRS, CDR2 YFSETQ. V lost 4 bases, J lost 5 bases, and 8 bases stayed unmatched. The CDR3 is made up of 14 amino acids.

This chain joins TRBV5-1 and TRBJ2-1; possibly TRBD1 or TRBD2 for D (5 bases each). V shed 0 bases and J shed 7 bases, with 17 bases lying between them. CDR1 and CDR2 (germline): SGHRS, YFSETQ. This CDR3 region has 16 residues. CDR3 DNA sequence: TGCGCCAGCAGCTTGGTCTGGGGCGCCACGGGGAATGAGCAGTTCTTC. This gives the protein CASSLVWGATGNEQFF. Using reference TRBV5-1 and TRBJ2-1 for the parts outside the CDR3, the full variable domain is KAGVTQTPRYLIKTRGQQVTLSCSPISGHRSVSWYQQTPGQGLQFLFEYFSETQRNKGNFPGRFSGRQFSNSRSEMNVSTLELGDSALYLCASSLVWGATGNEQFFGPGTRLTVL.

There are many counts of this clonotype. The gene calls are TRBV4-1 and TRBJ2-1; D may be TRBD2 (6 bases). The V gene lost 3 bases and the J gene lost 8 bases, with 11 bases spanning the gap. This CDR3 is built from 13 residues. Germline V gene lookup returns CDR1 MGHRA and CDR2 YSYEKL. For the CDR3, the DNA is TGCGCCAGCAGCCAGTGGGACTCGGATGAGCAGTTCTTC. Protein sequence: CASSQWDSDEQFF.

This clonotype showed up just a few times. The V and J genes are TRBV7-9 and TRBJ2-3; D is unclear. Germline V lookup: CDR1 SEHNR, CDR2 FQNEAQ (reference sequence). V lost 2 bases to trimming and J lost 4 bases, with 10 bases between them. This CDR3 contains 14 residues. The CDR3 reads CASSLQLVSDTQYF. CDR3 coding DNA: TGTGCCAGCAGCTTACAGTTAGTTTCAGATACGCAGTATTTT.

The chain's CDR3 is CASSPLDAHSPLHF. DNA for the CDR3: TGTGCCAGCAGTCCCCTCGATGCACATTCACCCCTCCACTTT. The chain carries TRBV27 and TRBJ1-6; D ambiguous. The CDR3 totals 14 residues. Germline values: CDR1 MNHEY, CDR2 SMNVEV (reference sequence). V was cut by 5 bases and J by 8 bases, with 13 bases left in between.

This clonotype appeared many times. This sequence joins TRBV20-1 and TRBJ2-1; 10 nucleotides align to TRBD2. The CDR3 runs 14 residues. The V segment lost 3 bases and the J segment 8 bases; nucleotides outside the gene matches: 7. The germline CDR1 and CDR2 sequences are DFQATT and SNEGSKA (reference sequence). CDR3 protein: CSASFASGSHEQFF. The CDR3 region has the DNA TGCAGTGCTAGTTTTGCTAGCGGGAGCCATGAGCAGTTCTTC.

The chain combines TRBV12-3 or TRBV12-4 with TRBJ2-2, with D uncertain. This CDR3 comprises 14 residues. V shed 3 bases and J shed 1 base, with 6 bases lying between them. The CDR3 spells CASSFPGNTGELFF. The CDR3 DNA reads TGTGCCAGCAGTTTCCCTGGGAACACCGGGGAGCTGTTTTTT.

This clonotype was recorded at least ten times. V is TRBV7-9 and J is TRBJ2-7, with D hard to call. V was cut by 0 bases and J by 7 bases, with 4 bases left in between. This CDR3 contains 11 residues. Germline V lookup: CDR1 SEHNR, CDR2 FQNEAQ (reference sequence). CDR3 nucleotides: TGTGCCAGCAGCTTAGCAGGGGAGCAGTACTTC. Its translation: CASSLAGEQYF.

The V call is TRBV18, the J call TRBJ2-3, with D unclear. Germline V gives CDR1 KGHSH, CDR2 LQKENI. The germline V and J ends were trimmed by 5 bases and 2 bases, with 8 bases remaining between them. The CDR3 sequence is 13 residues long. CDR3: CASSRTLTDTQYF. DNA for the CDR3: TGTGCCAGCTCAAGGACCCTCACAGATACGCAGTATTTT.

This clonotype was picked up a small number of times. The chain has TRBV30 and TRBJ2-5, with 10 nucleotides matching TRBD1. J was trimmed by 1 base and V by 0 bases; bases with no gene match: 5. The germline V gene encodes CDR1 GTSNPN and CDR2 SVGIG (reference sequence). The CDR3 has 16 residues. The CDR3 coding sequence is TGTGCCTGGAGTGTAGGGACAGGGGCGATCCAAGAGACCCAGTACTTC. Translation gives CAWSVGTGAIQETQYF.

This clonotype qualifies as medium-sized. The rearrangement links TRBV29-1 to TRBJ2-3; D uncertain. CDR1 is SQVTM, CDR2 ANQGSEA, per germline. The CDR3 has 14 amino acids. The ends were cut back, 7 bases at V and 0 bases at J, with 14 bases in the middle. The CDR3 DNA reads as TGCAGCGCCGACGGCGTTTCTAGCACAGATACGCAGTATTTT. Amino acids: CSADGVSSTDTQYF.

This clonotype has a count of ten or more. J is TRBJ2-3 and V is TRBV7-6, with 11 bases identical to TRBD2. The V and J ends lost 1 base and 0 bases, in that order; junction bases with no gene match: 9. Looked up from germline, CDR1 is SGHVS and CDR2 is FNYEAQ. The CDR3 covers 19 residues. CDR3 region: CASSLGASGGPLSTDTQYF. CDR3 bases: TGTGCCAGCAGCTTAGGTGCTAGCGGGGGGCCGCTAAGCACAGATACGCAGTATTTT.

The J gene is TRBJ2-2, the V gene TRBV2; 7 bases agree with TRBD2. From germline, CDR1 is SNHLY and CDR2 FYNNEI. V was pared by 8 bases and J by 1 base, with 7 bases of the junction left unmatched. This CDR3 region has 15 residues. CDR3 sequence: CASHQREGNTGELFF. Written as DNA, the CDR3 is TGTGCCAGCCACCAGAGGGAGGGGAACACCGGGGAGCTGTTTTTT.